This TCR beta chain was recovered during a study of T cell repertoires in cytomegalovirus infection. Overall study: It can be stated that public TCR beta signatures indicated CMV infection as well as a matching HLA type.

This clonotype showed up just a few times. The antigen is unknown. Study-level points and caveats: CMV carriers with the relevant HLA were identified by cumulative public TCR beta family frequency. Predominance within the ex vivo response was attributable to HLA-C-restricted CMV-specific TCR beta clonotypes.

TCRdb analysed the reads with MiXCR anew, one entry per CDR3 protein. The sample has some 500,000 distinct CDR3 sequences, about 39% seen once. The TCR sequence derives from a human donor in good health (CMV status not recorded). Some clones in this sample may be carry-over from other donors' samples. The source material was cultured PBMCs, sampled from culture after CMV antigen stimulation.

The DNA of the CDR3 is TGTGCCAGCAGCTCCCCGACTAGCGGGAGGACCTACAATGAGCAGTTCTTC. Protein sequence: CASSSPTSGRTYNEQFF. This sequence joins TRBV7-6 and TRBJ2-1; TRBD2 agrees at 13 bases. CDR3 length: 17 amino acids. Germline CDR1 SGHVS, CDR2 FNYEAQ. Trimming took 4 bases from V and 2 from J; bases not matched to a gene: 5.